A selection of T cell receptor beta chains follows, all from one sample in a study of cytomegalovirus exposure and HLA in healthy donors. Libraries were prepared by immunoSEQ multiplex PCR; TCRdb keeps only in-frame clonotypes and omits some of them. This sample has approximately 97,000 clones, with roughly three quarters found just once. The sample was PBMCs. The receptors were sampled from a male donor in good health and CMV-seropositive. Each CDR3 is given with its conserved first and last residue.

j_call,v_call,cdr3_aa
TRBJ1-3,TRBV25-1,CASSEQDFSGNTIYF
TRBJ2-1,TRBV7-2,CASSRTENYNEQFF
TRBJ2-5,TRBV4-2,CASSQDLLAGSGETQYF
TRBJ2-7,TRBV29-1,CSVTQGAKDEQYF
TRBJ2-5,TRBV5-1,CASSPRGASETQYF
TRBJ2-7,TRBV7-7,CASSPSVTGIYEQYF
TRBJ2-7,TRBV6-6,CASSWTSGSYEQYF
TRBJ1-1,TRBV30,CAWSVSGARTEAFF
TRBJ2-1,TRBV6-1,CATSGTSGGFGEQFF
TRBJ1-6,TRBV6-1,CAAGSYNSPLHF
TRBJ1-2,TRBV5-4,CASSSNTGGYTF
TRBJ1-2,TRBV12-2,CASRLVADRGDYGYTF
TRBJ1-4,TRBV5-1,CASSLDVRADINEKLFF
TRBJ1-5,TRBV19,CASSIRGDQPQHF
TRBJ1-5,TRBV7-9,CASSLALGTNQPQHF
TRBJ2-3,TRBV9,CASSVGASGGTDTQYF
TRBJ1-1,TRBV2,CASSVRNTEAFF
TRBJ1-5,TRBV5-1,CASSLGEGWGQPQHF
TRBJ1-5,TRBV6-1,CASSDGTVSNQPQHF
TRBJ2-7,TRBV19,CATSQGLSSYEQYF
TRBJ1-4,TRBV5-1,CASSEPGQGRQKLFF
TRBJ2-1,TRBV5-6,CASSGPHRGSEQFF
TRBJ2-7,TRBV25-1,CASSPRAGLVIYEQYF
TRBJ1-5,TRBV6-5,CASRPTGSGQPQHF
TRBJ2-2,TRBV27,CASSHSPTRAPGELFF
TRBJ2-6,TRBV5-6,CASFSRSGANVLTF
TRBJ1-1,TRBV11-3,CASSPSELWTEAFF
TRBJ1-6,TRBV5-1,CASSLSGTKTSPLHF
TRBJ1-2,TRBV13,CASSLGTRPSNYGYTF
TRBJ1-1,TRBV27,CASSRRGGNTEAFF
TRBJ2-5,TRBV7-7,CASSSSTYRGRETQYF
TRBJ1-2,TRBV21-1,CASSKKGAGYTF
TRBJ2-6,TRBV6-1,CASSEGQVSGANVLTF
TRBJ2-7,TRBV7-7,CASSPSPTGRYEQYF
TRBJ1-1,TRBV5-1,CASSYLDRGLTEAFF
TRBJ2-1,TRBV7-3,CASSLGAEQFF
TRBJ1-6,TRBV4-1,CASSQDQGTGTLHF
TRBJ1-3,TRBV6-5,CASSAWTGSGNTIYF
TRBJ2-7,TRBV6-5,CASSYSGQGTYEQYF
TRBJ2-7,TRBV15,CATSSTGTVSEQYF
TRBJ1-2,TRBV7-9,CASSPPGVSYGYTF
TRBJ2-5,TRBV5-1,CASSLGWLEETQYF
TRBJ1-5,TRBV9,CASSAGFNQPQHF
TRBJ1-1,TRBV29-1,CSVLTGARTEAFF
TRBJ2-1,TRBV2,CASSLDRYNEQFF
TRBJ1-1,TRBV7-9,CASSGDRGLEEAFF
TRBJ2-1,TRBV30,CAWGLGWGGPNEQFF
TRBJ1-2,TRBV18,CASSPPQGRDYGYTF
TRBJ2-1,TRBV7-9,CASSFSPYNEQFF